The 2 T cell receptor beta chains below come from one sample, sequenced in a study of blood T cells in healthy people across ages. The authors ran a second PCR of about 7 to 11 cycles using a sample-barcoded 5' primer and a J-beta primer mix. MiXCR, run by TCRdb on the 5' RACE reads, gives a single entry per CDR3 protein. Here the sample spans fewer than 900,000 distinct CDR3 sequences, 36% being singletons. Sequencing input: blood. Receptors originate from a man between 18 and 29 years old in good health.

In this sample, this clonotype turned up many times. CDR3 loop: CSLRGSGGGYEQFF. CDR3 sequence (DNA): TGCAGCTTGAGAGGGTCAGGGGGCGGCTATGAGCAGTTCTTC. V gene TRBV29-1 combines with J gene TRBJ2-1; 8 bases map to TRBD1. The CDR3 length is 14 residues. CDR1 and CDR2 (germline): SQVTM, ANQGSEA. V lost 8 bases and J lost 8; bases outside the gene matches: 14.

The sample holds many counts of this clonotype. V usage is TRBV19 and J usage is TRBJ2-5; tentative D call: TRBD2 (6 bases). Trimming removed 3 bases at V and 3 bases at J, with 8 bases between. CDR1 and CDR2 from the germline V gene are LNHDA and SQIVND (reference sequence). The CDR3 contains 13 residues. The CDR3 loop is CASSIGEEETQYF. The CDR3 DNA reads TGTGCCAGTAGTATCGGGGAGGAAGAGACCCAGTACTTC.